This T cell receptor (beta chain) derives from a study of T-cell memory formation after mild COVID-19. Per the germline V gene, CDR1 is SGHRS and CDR2 is YFSETQ. V lost 4 bases, J lost 2 bases, and 5 bases stayed unmatched. This CDR3 comprises 15 residues. This clonotype was seen ten or more times. The target antigen is unknown. Sample barcodes and UMIs were carried by the TCR alpha and TCR beta cDNA libraries that 5'RACE generated with constant-segment primers. TCRdb redid the calling of the 5' RACE reads with MiXCR, one entry per CDR3 protein. This sample has 350,000 to 500,000 distinct CDR3 sequences, with less than 25% found just once. General study points: A second wave expanding day 15 to 37 was CD4+-biased; contracting clones were balanced.

This receptor was identified in an adult woman who had mild COVID-19 (a few samples of this study predate the infection). Cell type and time point are not known. The chain uses TRBV5-1 and TRBJ2-2; 7 bases are shared with TRBD1. Sequencing was done on a sample of PBMCs or a T cell subset sorted from them (not recorded which). The CDR3 region has the DNA TGCGCCAGCAGCCTCGGGACAGTAAACACCGGGGAGCTGTTTTTT. Its translation: CASSLGTVNTGELFF.